This T cell receptor beta chain was profiled in a study of blood T cell repertoires in COVID-19. Study as a whole: Acute and convalescent COVID-19 specimens originated in the United States, Italy and Spain.

The CDR3 runs to 14 residues. V lost 5 bases and J 3 bases, leaving 11 bases between the germline ends. Germline assignment: CDR1 SGHAT and CDR2 FQNNGV. Clones were sequenced by immunoSEQ multiplex PCR, and TCRdb holds only the in-frame ones, with some missing. The sample holds 180,000 or so clones, nearly 90% seen once. Participants spanned ages roughly 18 to 95 years and resided in 20 to 30 US areas. In assigning cohorts, the study relied on participant-reported clinical history. The V call is TRBV11-2, the J call TRBJ1-5, with a possible D match to TRBD1 (6 bases). Source material: PBMCs or T cells enriched from blood (not recorded which). The clonotype comes from a woman between 35 and 50 years old with acute COVID-19. In DNA form, the CDR3 reads TGTGCCAGCAGCCCGGACAGCTCCAATCAGCCCCAGCATTTT. It specifies CASSPDSSNQPQHF.